This TCR beta chain was identified during a study of blood T cell repertoires in COVID-19. The wider study: Nucleic acid was either cDNA or gDNA, and it came from T cells, B-cell-depleted T cells, or PBMCs.

Original analysis: Amplified reference gene primers provided the basis for estimating nucleated cell counts. The repertoire was sequenced with immunoSEQ multiplex PCR; TCRdb's copy has only in-frame clones and lacks some. The D gene and trimming were derived from the DNA, and the V and J assignments and clone size from that table. This sample carries over 250,000 clones, 85% of them seen once, and the ten largest clones take 5.1%. Germline values: CDR1 SGHRS, CDR2 YFSETQ. This CDR3 comprises 17 residues. With V trimmed by 0 bases and J by 0 bases, 5 bases remained unmatched. This sequence joins TRBV5-1 and TRBJ2-7; 11 nucleotides match TRBD2. The TCR comes from a man in his fifties or sixties with active or convalescent COVID-19. The source material was peripheral blood. CDR3 nucleotides: TGCGCCAGCAGCTTGGCCCATAGCGGGAGGGGCTCCTACGAGCAGTACTTC. Protein sequence: CASSLAHSGRGSYEQYF.